In this sample, the clone carrying this T cell receptor beta chain turned up once. This sample is drawn from a study of OX40 agonist ivuxolimab in advanced cancers. Germline CDR1 is SGHNT and CDR2 is YYREEE (reference sequence). The CDR3 loop spans 15 amino acids. V was pared by 6 bases and J by 4 bases, with 19 bases between. Method: immunoSEQ multiplex PCR; TCRdb's copy keeps in-frame clones and lacks some. Of tens of thousands of clones listed, 82% are singletons. The V and J genes are TRBV5-4 and TRBJ1-2; D uncertain. The source is an adult with an advanced solid tumor such as melanoma, head and neck, liver or kidney cancer. The sample was CD4+ or CD8+ T cells sorted from blood, taken in a trial of the OX40 agonist ivuxolimab. The DNA for the CDR3 is TGTGCCAGCACCGTGGACCCCCTGTCAGGCTATGGCTACACCTTC. It yields the protein CASTVDPLSGYGYTF.